This T cell receptor (beta chain) was found in a study of T cell clonality in common variable immunodeficiency. CDR3 length: 14 amino acids. V lost 2 bases and J 3 bases, leaving 11 bases between the germline ends. The germline gives CDR1 PRHDT, CDR2 FYEKMQ (reference sequence). Assay used: immunoSEQ multiplex PCR; TCRdb lists only in-frame clones, some missing. Observed in the sample are tens of thousands of clones, none of them singletons. This clone was seen repeatedly, ten times or more. The sequenced fragment ends 3 residues before the CDR3 boundary, so the rest is inferred from the germline J gene.

Specimen: peripheral blood mononuclear cells. The rearrangement uses TRBV13 and TRBJ2-7; possibly TRBD1 for D (6 bases). This TCR was sampled from a person aged 18 to 69 in good health. The CDR3: CASSLTGLHYEQYF. The CDR3 bases that were read are TGTGCCAGCAGCTTAACAGGGCTACACTACGAG.